These 21 T cell receptor beta chains were all obtained from the same sample, sequenced in a study of CD8+ T cells in alopecia areata. Treatment described: oral pan-JAK inhibitor, 5-10 mg twice daily. Extracted RNA was reverse transcribed, and the resulting cDNA served as sequencing template. Clones were sequenced by immunoSEQ multiplex PCR, and TCRdb holds only the in-frame ones, with some missing. The data show about 210,000 clones, more than 45% seen once. The input for sequencing was CD4+ T cells sorted from blood, taken at week 4, from a patient treated with tofacitinib. Every receptor here comes from a human donor with alopecia areata.

The J gene is TRBJ2-7, the V gene TRBV9; possible D gene TRBD2, 6 bases. V gave up 3 bases and J gave up 3 bases, with 10 bases separating them. Germline V lookup: CDR1 SGDLS, CDR2 YYNGEE. This CDR3 spans 13 amino acids. The CDR3 DNA reads as TGTGCCAGCAGCGCCCGACTAGGCTACGAGCAGTACTTC. It codes for CASSARLGYEQYF.

The CDR3 is CASSLKGQGWDAEAFF. The CDR3 DNA follows: TGTGCCAGCAGCTTAAAAGGACAGGGTTGGGACGCTGAAGCTTTCTTT. V gene TRBV7-2 combines with J gene TRBJ1-1; 8 positions agree with TRBD1. The CDR3 runs to 16 residues. Trimming at V came to 2 bases and at J to 6 bases, leaving 11 bases not matched to a gene. CDR1 SGHTA and CDR2 FQGNSA come from the germline V gene. The whole variable domain, filled in from reference TRBV7-2 and TRBJ1-1, reads GAGVSQSPSNKVTEKGKDVELRCDPISGHTALYWYRQSLGQGLEFLIYFQGNSAPDKSGLPSDRFSAERTGGSVSTLTIQRTQQEDSAVYLCASSLKGQGWDAEAFFGQGTRLTVV.

This clone has a handful of counts. The rearrangement joins TRBV7-2 to TRBJ1-1; a weak D match, TRBD1 (5 bases). The V end was cut by 5 bases, the J end by 7 bases, with 23 bases between. The germline V gene encodes CDR1 SGHTA and CDR2 FQGNSA. CDR3 size: 16 residues. The CDR3 bases are TGTGCCAGCAGCCCACGTGGGGGTGGTAGGGCCAGTGAAGCTTTCTTT. The encoded protein is CASSPRGGGRASEAFF. The whole variable domain, filled in from reference TRBV7-2 and TRBJ1-1, reads GAGVSQSPSNKVTEKGKDVELRCDPISGHTALYWYRQSLGQGLEFLIYFQGNSAPDKSGLPSDRFSAERTGGSVSTLTIQRTQQEDSAVYLCASSPRGGGRASEAFFGQGTRLTVV.

For the CDR3, the DNA is TGCGCCAGCAGCTTGGCCCTAGCGGGACTCCAAGAGACCCAGTACTTC. Its translation is CASSLALAGLQETQYF. The rearrangement links TRBV5-1 to TRBJ2-5; TRBD2 matches at 9 bases. V shed 0 bases, J shed 1 base, and the junction held 4 bases outside the gene matches. Germline V gives CDR1 SGHRS, CDR2 YFSETQ. This CDR3 region has 16 residues.

The V and J genes are TRBV29-1 and TRBJ2-2; tentatively, D is TRBD1 (5 bases). This CDR3 has 14 amino acids. The ends were cut back, 1 base at V and 5 bases at J, with 11 bases in the middle. Germline V gene data show CDR1 as SQVTM and CDR2 as ANQGSEA. CDR3 in amino acids: CSVEGGLGTGELFF. In nucleotides, the CDR3 is TGCAGCGTTGAAGGGGGCTTGGGAACCGGGGAGCTGTTTTTT.

The J gene is TRBJ2-1, the V gene TRBV5-1; D is possibly TRBD2 (5 bases). The CDR3 is made up of 15 amino acids. Trimming took 1 base from V and 0 from J, leaving 8 bases between them. Germline V gene lookup returns CDR1 SGHRS and CDR2 YFSETQ. CDR3 nucleotides: TGCGCCAGCAGCTTGACTAGAAGCTCCTACAATGAGCAGTTCTTC. This gives the protein CASSLTRSSYNEQFF.

V is TRBV29-1 and J is TRBJ2-3, with 7 bases lining up with TRBD2. The length of the CDR3 is 15 residues. Germline CDR1 reads SQVTM; CDR2 reads ANQGSEA. The V and J ends lost 5 bases and 0 bases, in that order; junction bases with no gene match: 8. The CDR3 DNA follows: TGCAGCGTTCATAGGCGGGGGTTTAGCACAGATACGCAGTATTTT. This gives the protein CSVHRRGFSTDTQYF.

The chain links TRBV28 to TRBJ2-7, with 9 bases matching TRBD1. The CDR3 is made up of 14 amino acids. Germline assignment: CDR1 MDHEN and CDR2 SYDVKM. After removal of 9 bases from V and 3 bases from J, the junction contained 9 bases not matched to a gene. CDR3 bases: TGTGCCAGACTAACCGGGACAGGGATCTACGAGCAGTACTTC. Its translation: CARLTGTGIYEQYF.

This sequence joins TRBV6-5 and TRBJ1-1; 7 positions agree with TRBD1. Trimming at V came to 6 bases and at J to 1 base, leaving 2 bases not matched to a gene. The CDR3 runs 13 residues. Germline assignment: CDR1 MNHEY and CDR2 SVGAGI. The CDR3 loop reads CASSAGGNTEAFF. CDR3 in DNA: TGTGCCAGCAGCGCAGGGGGGAACACTGAAGCTTTCTTT.

This chain links TRBV19 with TRBJ2-2, with D hard to call. The CDR3 has 11 amino acids. Trimming took 3 bases from V and 8 from J, leaving 4 bases between them. Germline assignment: CDR1 LNHDA and CDR2 SQIVND (reference sequence). The CDR3 DNA reads TGTGCCAGTAGTATCACAGGGGAGCTGTTTTTT. Amino acids: CASSITGELFF.

The CDR3, as DNA: TGTGCCAGCAGGAGTAGGGTTCTAGATCGCTCTACTGAAGCTTTCTTT. The encoded protein is CASRSRVLDRSTEAFF. The V gene is TRBV2, the J gene TRBJ1-1; D uncertain. This CDR3 has 16 residues. The germline gives CDR1 SNHLY, CDR2 FYNNEI. The V end lost 6 bases, the J end lost 5 bases, and 22 bases lay between the germline ends.

CDR3 loop: CASSSSMNTEAFF. CDR3 bases: TGTGCCAGCAGCTCATCTATGAACACTGAAGCTTTCTTT. The genes are TRBV7-9 and TRBJ1-1, with D hard to call. The V gene's germline CDR1 is SEHNR and CDR2 FQNEAQ (reference sequence). V was shortened by 4 bases and J by 0 bases, with 6 bases between the two germline ends. The CDR3 has 13 amino acids.

Here the CDR3 DNA reads TGTGCCAGCAGCTTAAACTCCCAAGAGACCCAGTACTTC. As protein: CASSLNSQETQYF. The V call is TRBV5-6, the J call TRBJ2-5; D is unresolved. Trimming removed 2 bases from V and 1 base from J, with 6 bases in between. There are 13 residues in the CDR3. CDR1 and CDR2 from the germline V gene are SGHDT and YYEEEE.

This CDR3 reads CASTPSGGYNQPQHF. CDR3 DNA: TGTGCCAGCACCCCGTCAGGGGGCTACAATCAGCCCCAGCATTTT. This chain links TRBV6-5 with TRBJ1-5, with TRBD1 matching over 8 bases. The CDR3 totals 15 residues. In germline, CDR1 is MNHEY, CDR2 SVGAGI. Unmatched junction bases numbered 8, after V lost 7 bases and J lost 3 bases.

The count of this clone is one. The rearrangement joins TRBV30 to TRBJ1-1; D gene uncertain. Trimming pared 3 bases from V and 7 bases from J, leaving 15 bases between. Germline values: CDR1 GTSNPN, CDR2 SVGIG (reference sequence). CDR3 length equals 13 residues. The CDR3 coding sequence is TGTGCCTGGAGGGACTCTAAGGCTGGTGAAGCTTTCTTT. It is translated as CAWRDSKAGEAFF.

The chain recombines TRBV15 with TRBJ1-2; D uncertain. V was shortened by 1 base and J by 1 base, with 10 bases between the two germline ends. Germline CDR1 LNHNV, CDR2 YYDKDF (reference sequence). The CDR3 is made up of 15 amino acids. The CDR3 coding sequence is TGTGCCACCAGCAGAGTCGGCAGGTTTAACTATGGCTACACCTTC. Protein product: CATSRVGRFNYGYTF.

The gene calls are TRBV18 and TRBJ1-3; 10 nucleotides match TRBD1. Trimming at V came to 2 bases and at J to 6 bases, leaving 4 bases not matched to a gene. Germline lookup yields CDR1 KGHSH and CDR2 LQKENI. The CDR3 loop spans 15 amino acids. CDR3 sequence: CASSPKTGGENTIYF. The CDR3 coding sequence is TGTGCCAGCTCACCAAAGACAGGGGGCGAAAACACCATATATTTT.

This clone was counted a few times. CDR3 loop: CASSEVLGYGYTF. CDR3 DNA sequence: TGCGCCAGCAGCGAAGTCCTTGGGTATGGCTACACCTTC. The rearrangement uses TRBV4-1 and TRBJ1-2; unclear D gene. The germline CDR1 and CDR2 sequences are MGHRA and YSYEKL. This CDR3 comprises 13 residues. Trimming removed 5 bases from V and 5 bases from J, with 12 bases in between.

The rearrangement links TRBV2 to TRBJ2-7, with D possibly matching TRBD1 (6 bases). Trimming took off 7 bases at V and 0 bases at J, with 10 bases between the two ends. Germline V CDR1 and CDR2: SNHLY, FYNNEI. This CDR3 is 13 amino acids long. The CDR3 bases are TGTGCCAGCACCCAGGGGAGCTCCTACGAGCAGTACTTC. Translating it yields CASTQGSSYEQYF.

The chain carries TRBV29-1 and TRBJ2-3; D gene unclear. Germline V gene lookup returns CDR1 SQVTM and CDR2 ANQGSEA. V lost 3 bases to trimming and J lost 2 bases, with 9 bases between them. The CDR3 runs to 13 residues. The CDR3 here is CSVEGPDTDTQYF. As DNA, the CDR3 is TGCAGCGTTGAGGGTCCAGACACAGATACGCAGTATTTT.

The J gene is TRBJ2-3, the V gene TRBV27; D call uncertain. CDR1 and CDR2 (germline): MNHEY, SMNVEV (reference sequence). This CDR3 has 12 residues. Trimming pared 5 bases from V and 6 bases from J, leaving 9 bases between. CDR3 coding DNA: TGTGCCAGCAGTCCGTACTCGGATACGCAGTATTTT. Its translation: CASSPYSDTQYF.